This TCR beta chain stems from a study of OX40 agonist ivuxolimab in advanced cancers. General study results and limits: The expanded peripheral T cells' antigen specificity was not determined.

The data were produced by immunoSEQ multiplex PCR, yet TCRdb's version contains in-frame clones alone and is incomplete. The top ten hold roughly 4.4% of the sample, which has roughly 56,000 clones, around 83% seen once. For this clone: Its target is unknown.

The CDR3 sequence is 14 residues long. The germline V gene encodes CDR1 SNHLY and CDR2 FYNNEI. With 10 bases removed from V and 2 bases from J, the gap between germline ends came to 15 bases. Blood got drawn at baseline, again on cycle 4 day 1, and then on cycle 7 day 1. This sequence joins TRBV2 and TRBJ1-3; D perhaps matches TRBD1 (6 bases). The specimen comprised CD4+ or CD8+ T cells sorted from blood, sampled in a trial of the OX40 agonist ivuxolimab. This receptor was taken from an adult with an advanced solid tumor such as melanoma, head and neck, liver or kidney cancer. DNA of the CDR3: TGTGCCAACTACAGGGACTCGGCTGGAAACACCATATATTTT. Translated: CANYRDSAGNTIYF.